These 27 T cell receptor beta chains were all obtained from the same sample, sequenced in a study of tumor and adjacent non-tumor tissue in lung cancer. TCRbeta libraries were built with three rounds of nested PCR, modified from ARM-PCR. TCRdb re-called the multiplex PCR reads with MiXCR, one entry per CDR3 protein. The sample consists of more than 85,000 distinct CDR3 sequences, about 65% of them appearing once. RNA was extracted from bulk tissue without any cell sorting. More than 3 cm separated this lung sample from the edge of the tumor. The sample taken for sequencing was distant non-tumor lung tissue. The receptors stem from a man aged 60 to 69 with non-small cell lung cancer.

A word on this clonotype: The junction departs from the called germline gene at one end, perhaps through a read error. The chain couples TRBV11-2 to TRBJ2-2; 11 bases are a match to TRBD2. The CDR3 extends over 16 amino acids. Germline CDR1 SGHAT, CDR2 FQNNGV. CDR3 sequence (DNA): TGTGCCAGCAGCTCAGAGTCTAGCGGGAGGACCGGGGAGCTGTCTTTT. Amino acids: CASSSESSGRTGELSF. The full variable domain, its missing parts supplied by reference TRBV11-2 and TRBJ2-2, is EAGVAQSPRYKIIEKRQSVAFWCNPISGHATLYWYQQILGQGPKLLIQFQNNGVVDDSQLPKDRFSAERLKGVDSTLKIQPAKLEDSAVYLCASSSESSGRTGELSFGEGSRLTVL.

A word on this clonotype: Given a much more abundant clone one base away, this may be a read error. The rearrangement joins TRBV13 to TRBJ2-1; 7 nucleotides agree with TRBD2. Germline V gene sequence: CDR1 PRHDT, CDR2 FYEKMQ (reference sequence). The junction had 11 bases not matched to a gene; V was cut back by 5 bases and J by 1 base. The CDR3 is 17 residues long. CDR3 residues: CASSPGLTGQSYNEQFF. CDR3 bases: TGTGCCAGCAGCCCGGGACTAACGGGGCAATCCTACAATGAGCAGTTCTTC.

Notes on this clonotype: A read error is possible here, since a much larger clone lies one base away. The rearrangement links TRBV5-3 to TRBJ1-1; TRBD1 might be the D (5 bases). TRBV5-3 is noted as an ORF with a role that remains uncertain. The CDR3 contains 14 residues. This chain's CDR3 is CARSIYRDDTQAFF. DNA for the CDR3: TGTGCCAGAAGCATCTACCGGGACGACACTCAAGCTTTCTTT.

Of note for this clonotype: A much larger clone differs by one base, so this may be a read error. The J gene is TRBJ2-1, the V gene TRBV20-1; 11 nucleotides line up with TRBD2. Germline assignment: CDR1 DFQATT and CDR2 SNEGSKA (reference sequence). This CDR3 is built from 15 residues. The V segment lost 5 bases and the J segment 4 bases; nucleotides outside the gene matches: 7. The DNA for the CDR3 is TGCAGTGCTTCGACTAGCGGGGCGGAATACAATGAGCAGTTCTTC. This gives the protein CSASTSGAEYNEQFF.

This clonotype was seen once. One end of the junction does not line up with germline, which may come from a read error. The gene calls are TRBV28 and TRBJ2-7, with D unresolved. From germline, CDR1 is MDHEN and CDR2 SYDVKM. CDR3 length: 14 amino acids. This chain's CDR3 is CASKSGVSSYEQYF. Here the CDR3 DNA reads TGTGCCAGCAAGAGTGGCGTTAGCTCCTATGAGCAGTACTTC.

Worth noting for this clonotype: An end of the junction does not agree with germline; a read error may underlie this. The chain uses TRBV24-1 and TRBJ1-1; 7 bases match TRBD1. CDR3 length: 15 amino acids. Germline V gene sequence: CDR1 KGHDR, CDR2 SFDVKD. CDR3 sequence reads: CATISRQGTDTEAFF. CDR3 bases: TGCGCCACCATATCCCGACAGGGAACGGACACTGAAGCTTTCTTT.

Turning to this clonotype: Just one base apart from a much larger clone, this may be a read error. The J gene is TRBJ2-5, the V gene TRBV29-1; tentative D call: TRBD1 (6 bases). This CDR3 region has 16 residues. CDR1 is SQVTM and CDR2 is ANQGSEA in the germline V gene. Trimming pared 6 bases from V and 2 bases from J, leaving 22 bases between. The CDR3 DNA sequence: TGCAGCGTCAAGCCCTACCTCCAGACAGGTCAAGAGACCCAGTACTTC. Amino acids: CSVKPYLQTGQETQYF.

A word on this clonotype: Here the CDR3 omits its conserved ending phenylalanine or tryptophan, so a read error is the likely source. V and J are TRBV6-2 or TRBV6-3 and TRBJ2-3; D is ambiguous. The ends were cut back, 4 bases at V and 0 bases at J, with 14 bases in the middle. The germline gives CDR1 MNHEY, CDR2 SVGEGT. This CDR3 is 16 amino acids long. DNA for the CDR3: TGTGCCAGCAGTTCCTCGTGTCAACCTAGCACAGATACGCAGTATCTT. Translating it yields CASSSSCQPSTDTQYL.

This chain links TRBV10-2 with TRBJ1-1, with a tentative D call TRBD1 (6 bases). The V gene lost 10 bases and the J gene lost 3 bases, with 15 bases spanning the gap. The CDR3 spans 13 residues. Germline CDR1 and CDR2: WSHSY and SAAADI. The CDR3 sequence is CAIYGQRDTEAFF. Written as DNA, the CDR3 is TGCGCCATCTACGGACAGCGGGACACTGAAGCTTTCTTT.

The chain links TRBV11-3 to TRBJ2-7; D perhaps matches TRBD2 (5 bases). The germline gives CDR1 SGHNT, CDR2 YENEEA. The CDR3 has 14 amino acids. CDR3 sequence reads: CDNSAGGSFYEQYF. The DNA of the CDR3 is TGTGACAACAGCGCCGGTGGGAGTTTCTACGAGCAGTACTTC.

Note on this clonotype: Without the conserved terminal phenylalanine or tryptophan, this CDR3 likely stems from a read error. The genes are TRBV5-4 and TRBJ2-7, with 7 bases matching TRBD1. Germline V gene lookup returns CDR1 SGHNT and CDR2 YYREEE (reference sequence). CDR3 length: 14 amino acids. The CDR3 region is CTSSHSAGGYEQYI. The CDR3 DNA reads as TGTACCAGCAGCCATTCGGCAGGGGGCTACGAGCAGTACATC.

As to this clonotype: The germline gene is not matched at one end of the junction; a read error may be the cause. V gene TRBV6-2 or TRBV6-3 combines with J gene TRBJ2-5, with a tentative D call TRBD2 (7 bases). Germline V CDR1 and CDR2: MNHEY, SVGEGT. The CDR3 has 17 amino acids. The CDR3 DNA is TGTGCCAGCAGCGGTCCTGGGCAGGGGAGGGTTCAAGAGACCCAATACTTC. It yields the protein CASSGPGQGRVQETQYF.

At least ten counts were recorded for this clonotype. The chain recombines TRBV5-4 with TRBJ2-1, with D perhaps matching TRBD1 (6 bases). This CDR3 has 14 amino acids. Germline V gene data show CDR1 as SGHNT and CDR2 as YYREEE (reference sequence). Trimming removed 5 bases at V and 0 bases at J, with 9 bases between. CDR3 sequence reads: CASRVGGSYNEQFF. CDR3 nucleotide sequence: TGTGCCAGCAGGGTAGGGGGCTCCTACAATGAGCAGTTCTTC.

The CDR3 protein is CAWSPAGTGGRNEQFF. The DNA of the CDR3 is TGTGCCTGGAGCCCCGCCGGGACAGGGGGACGTAATGAGCAGTTCTTC. This chain links TRBV30 with TRBJ2-1, with 11 nucleotides matching TRBD1. In germline, CDR1 is GTSNPN, CDR2 SVGIG (reference sequence). The CDR3 is 16 amino acids. The J segment lost 7 bases and the V segment lost 3 bases, leaving 11 bases of the junction unmatched.

This clonotype occurred many times. The chain employs TRBV5-4 and TRBJ2-5; TRBD2 aligns across 8 bases. The J segment lost 3 bases and the V segment lost 4 bases, leaving 8 bases of the junction unmatched. CDR1 and CDR2 (germline): SGHNT, YYREEE (reference sequence). The CDR3 loop spans 15 amino acids. The CDR3 DNA reads as TGTGCCAGCAGCCCAACCCGGGGGGGAAAAGAGACCCAGTACTTC. Translation: CASSPTRGGKETQYF.

This clonotype was found many times. The chain uses TRBV6-2 or TRBV6-3 and TRBJ2-5; D call uncertain. The V gene lost 6 bases and the J gene lost 1 base, with 18 bases spanning the gap. CDR1 is MNHEY and CDR2 is SVGEGT in the germline V gene. This CDR3 comprises 16 residues. In nucleotides, the CDR3 is TGTGCCAGCAGCCCCCTCGTCACCGGAATCCAAGAGACCCAGTACTTC. It encodes CASSPLVTGIQETQYF.

The genes are TRBV11-1 and TRBJ2-7; D is ambiguous. The CDR3 has 13 amino acids. Germline V gives CDR1 SGHAT, CDR2 FQDESV (reference sequence). V lost 5 bases and J 9 bases, leaving 17 bases between the germline ends. The CDR3 DNA is TGTGCCAGCAGCCTTTCTGTTGATGAACCGCAGTACTTC. Its protein product is CASSLSVDEPQYF.

Comments on this clonotype: Given a much more abundant clone one base away, this may be a read error. The genes are TRBV28 and TRBJ1-2; D gene ambiguous. Germline loops: CDR1 MDHEN, CDR2 SYDVKM. There are 15 residues in the CDR3. Trimming pared 8 bases from V and 8 bases from J, leaving 24 bases between. This CDR3 reads CASLSLVAKGGGYTF. Written as DNA, the CDR3 is TGTGCCAGCCTATCGTTAGTGGCCAAAGGCGGCGGCTACACCTTC.

A word on this clonotype: The junction and the germline gene differ at one end; a read error may be behind it. V and J are TRBV11-3 and TRBJ1-4; D not resolved. This CDR3 has 16 amino acids. Germline V gene sequence: CDR1 SGHNT, CDR2 YENEEA. CDR3 amino acids: CAISLETTSTNEKLFF. CDR3 nucleotide sequence: TGTGCCATCAGCTTAGAGACTACCTCAACTAATGAAAAACTGTTTTTT. The full variable domain, its missing parts supplied by reference TRBV11-3 and TRBJ1-4, is EAGVVQSPRYKIIEKKQPVAFWCNPISGHNTLYWYLQNLGQGPELLIRYENEEAVDDSQLPKDRFSAERLKGVDSTLKIQPAELGDSAVYLCAISLETTSTNEKLFFGSGTQLSVL.

The table lists this clonotype with many counts. The genes are TRBV29-1 and TRBJ2-1; D uncertain. Deletions cut 6 bases from V and 0 bases from J, with 9 bases between. There are 13 residues in the CDR3. Germline V gene lookup returns CDR1 SQVTM and CDR2 ANQGSEA. CDR3 residues: CSVFASSYNEQFF. CDR3 nucleotides: TGCAGCGTCTTCGCGAGCTCCTACAATGAGCAGTTCTTC.

On this clonotype: Since a much larger clone is just one base distant, this may be a read error. This chain's CDR3 is CARSLEGLAYEQYF. CDR3 DNA sequence: TGTGCCAGAAGCTTGGAGGGACTAGCTTACGAGCAGTACTTC. The J gene is TRBJ2-7, the V gene TRBV5-4, with 9 bases identical to TRBD2. CDR1 and CDR2 from the germline V gene are SGHNT and YYREEE (reference sequence). CDR3 size: 14 residues.

This clonotype was observed a handful of times. The chain has TRBV20-1 and TRBJ2-3, with 11 bases aligning to TRBD2. CDR1 is DFQATT and CDR2 is SNEGSKA in the germline V gene (reference sequence). The CDR3 runs to 16 residues. With 5 bases clipped from V and 2 bases from J, the junction kept 9 bases outside the gene matches. Here the CDR3 reads CSAGLRLAGITDTQYF. The CDR3 bases are TGCAGTGCTGGATTACGACTAGCGGGAATCACAGATACGCAGTATTTT.

This clonotype has ten or more counts. The gene calls are TRBV20-1 and TRBJ1-5; no definite D call. The CDR3 is 12 residues long. Germline CDR1 and CDR2: DFQATT and SNEGSKA (reference sequence). The V end was cut by 0 bases, the J end by 7 bases, with 7 bases between. CDR3 residues: CSAREGGQPQHF. The DNA of the CDR3 is TGCAGTGCTAGAGAGGGTGGACAGCCCCAGCATTTT.

To note about this clonotype: A read error may be the cause here, since a much bigger clone is one base away. The chain has TRBV12-3 or TRBV12-4 and TRBJ1-2, with D unresolved. This CDR3 has 13 residues. V lost 5 bases and J 7 bases, leaving 14 bases between the germline ends. Here the CDR3 DNA reads TGTGCCAGCAGTCCTCGACTGGGGATTGGCTACACCTTC. Its translation: CASSPRLGIGYTF.

The V gene is TRBV12-3 or TRBV12-4, the J gene TRBJ2-3; 15 bases fit TRBD2. This CDR3 is 16 amino acids long. V shed 4 bases, J shed 4 bases, and the junction held 3 bases outside the gene matches. CDR3 DNA: TGTGCCAGCAGTTACGGACTAGCGGGAGGGTCAGATACGCAGTATTTT. This translates into CASSYGLAGGSDTQYF.

Regarding this clonotype: The conserved phenylalanine or tryptophan normally closing the CDR3 is absent here, so this likely arose from a read error. The gene calls are TRBV12-3 or TRBV12-4 and TRBJ1-1; D uncertain. The CDR3 has 12 residues. The CDR3, as DNA: TGTGCCGGCAGTAGGAGGAACACCGAAGCTTTCTTA. Its protein is CAGSRRNTEAFL.

Comment on this clonotype: One junction end does not reproduce the germline sequence, and a read error may be involved. The CDR3 sequence is CASSSVPPGGESQYF. In nucleotides, the CDR3 is TGTGCCAGCAGCTCAGTCCCCCCTGGAGGAGAGAGCCAGTACTTC. The V call is TRBV11-2, the J call TRBJ2-5; D is possibly TRBD2 (5 bases). Looked up from germline, CDR1 is SGHAT and CDR2 is FQNNGV. The CDR3 is made up of 15 amino acids.